The present T cell receptor beta chain was sequenced within a study of blood T cell repertoires in COVID-19. Method: immunoSEQ multiplex PCR; TCRdb's copy keeps in-frame clones and lacks some. This sample carries 150,000 to 200,000 clones, 86% of them seen once, and the ten largest clones take roughly 7%. The CDR3 spans 15 residues. Germline CDR1 reads SGHRS; CDR2 reads YFSETQ. V was clipped by 5 bases and J by 2 bases, with 14 bases between them. The V call is TRBV5-1, the J call TRBJ2-1, with a tentative D call TRBD2 (6 bases). This TCR was recovered from a woman at least 80 years old in a cohort sampled during active or convalescent COVID-19. The sequencing sample was made of peripheral blood. CDR3 in DNA: TGCGCCAGCAGGGAAGAGCGGACTACCTACAATGAGCAGTTCTTC. It yields the protein CASREERTTYNEQFF.